This TCR beta chain was captured in a study of blood T cell repertoires in COVID-19. Self-reported history from a screening survey and questionnaire set each donor's cohort. Authors' analysis steps: It was from reference gene primer amplification that nucleated cell counts were estimated. TCRdb's table, derived via immunoSEQ multiplex PCR, lists solely in-frame clones and lacks some. The D gene and trimming were derived from the DNA, and the V and J assignments and clone size from that table. Found here are around 300,000 clones, less than 85% of them singletons; the top ten hold 2% to 3%. J was trimmed by 1 base and V by 3 bases; bases with no gene match: 5. The CDR3 is 15 residues long. Germline CDR1 is SGDLS and CDR2 is YYNGEE.

The TCR comes from a woman aged 50 to 60 who had recovered from COVID-19. Sequences were obtained from PBMCs or T cells enriched from blood (not recorded which). This chain joins TRBV9 and TRBJ2-3; TRBD2 agrees at 7 bases. This CDR3 reads CASSETSFGTDTQYF. In nucleotides, the CDR3 is TGTGCCAGCAGCGAGACTAGCTTTGGCACAGATACGCAGTATTTT.